The present TCR beta chain was sequenced within a study of T cells in Graves' hyperthyroidism and ophthalmopathy. In regard to this clonotype: The antigen is undetermined.

The ends were cut back, 4 bases at V and 3 bases at J, with 10 bases in the middle. CDR1 and CDR2 from the germline V gene are SEHNR and FQNEAQ (reference sequence). The CDR3 runs to 13 residues. The diagnoses drew upon clinical symptoms, serum thyroxine and TRAb, thyroid ultrasound and orbital computed tomography. From RNA transcripts, TCR beta CDR3 regions were amplified. RT-PCR in the first round (using the HTBI primer set) targeted the TCR CDR3. MiXCR was run by TCRdb on the multiplex PCR reads, yielding one entry per CDR3 protein. The table shows approximately 640,000 distinct CDR3 sequences, with approximately 42% occurring only once. General study results and limits: The model anticipated ophthalmopathy a median about 6.5 months pre-onset. A 13 V-J signature model discriminated ophthalmopathy versus stable hyperthyroidism. Also found in blood were most expanded thyroid clonotypes above 0.001.

The chain uses TRBV7-9 and TRBJ2-7; D is undetermined. This receptor was obtained from an adult man with Graves' disease, either hyperthyroidism or ophthalmopathy (not recorded which). The sample was peripheral blood or thyroid tissue (not recorded which). CDR3 DNA sequence: TGTGCCAGCAGCTCCCTGGTCTTCTACGAGCAGTACTTC. Its protein is CASSSLVFYEQYF.